This TCR beta chain was captured by sequencing in a study of blood T cell repertoires in COVID-19. Across the whole study: PBMCs, B-cell-depleted T cells, or T cells provided the cDNA or gDNA that made up the material.

This clone was seen only a few times. Germline values: CDR1 SGHTA, CDR2 FQGNSA. Trimming took off 5 bases at V and 3 bases at J, with 8 bases between the two ends. The CDR3 totals 12 residues. In the authors' workflow: Nucleated cell number was recorded as an estimate derived from reference gene primer amplification. Measured with immunoSEQ multiplex PCR; TCRdb has only the in-frame clones, and not every one. Clonal size and the V and J genes are those of that table, whereas D and trimming came from the DNA. Of 61,000 or so clones listed, about four fifths are singletons. V and J are TRBV7-2 and TRBJ2-7; D remains unclear. The origin of this receptor is an elderly woman with acute or convalescent COVID-19. The material sequenced was peripheral blood. CDR3 sequence (DNA): TGTGCCAGCAGCCCCGGGTTCTACGAGCAGTACTTC. Protein: CASSPGFYEQYF. Variable domain in full (rest from reference TRBV7-2 and TRBJ2-7): GAGVSQSPSNKVTEKGKDVELRCDPISGHTALYWYRQSLGQGLEFLIYFQGNSAPDKSGLPSDRFSAERTGGSVSTLTIQRTQQEDSAVYLCASSPGFYEQYFGPGTRLTVT.